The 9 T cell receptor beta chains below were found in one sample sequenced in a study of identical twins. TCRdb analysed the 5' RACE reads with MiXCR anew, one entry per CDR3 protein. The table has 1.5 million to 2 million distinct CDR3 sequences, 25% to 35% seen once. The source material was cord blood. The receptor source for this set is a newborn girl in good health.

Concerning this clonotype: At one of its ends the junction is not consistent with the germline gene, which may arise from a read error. The CDR3 loop reads CASSPRYRGRYNKQFF. CDR3 in DNA: TGTGCCAGCAGTCCCCGCTATCGTGGGCGTTACAATAAGCAGTTCTTC. The chain combines TRBV28 with TRBJ2-1; D gene unclear. In germline, CDR1 is MDHEN, CDR2 SYDVKM. This CDR3 contains 16 residues.

The CDR3 region has the DNA TGTGCCAGCAGCTTAGGGTCGGCTAGCCAAGAGACCCAGTACTTC. Translation: CASSLGSASQETQYF. The chain employs TRBV7-2 and TRBJ2-5; D gene ambiguous. The CDR3 contains 15 residues. Germline V gene data show CDR1 as SGHTA and CDR2 as FQGNSA. The germline V and J ends were trimmed by 1 base and 1 base, with 10 bases remaining between them.

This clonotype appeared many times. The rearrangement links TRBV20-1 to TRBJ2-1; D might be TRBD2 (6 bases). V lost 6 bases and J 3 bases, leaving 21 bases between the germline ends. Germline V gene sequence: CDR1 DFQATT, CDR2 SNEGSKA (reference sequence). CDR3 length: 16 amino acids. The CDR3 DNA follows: TGCAGTGCAATTCCCATTACTAGCCCCATCTACAATGAGCAGTTCTTC. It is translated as CSAIPITSPIYNEQFF.

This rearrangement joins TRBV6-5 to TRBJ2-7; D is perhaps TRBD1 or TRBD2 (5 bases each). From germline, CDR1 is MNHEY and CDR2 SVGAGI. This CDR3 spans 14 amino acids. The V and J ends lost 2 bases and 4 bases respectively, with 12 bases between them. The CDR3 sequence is CASSYLRDPYEQYF. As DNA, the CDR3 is TGTGCCAGCAGTTACCTCCGGGACCCTTACGAGCAGTACTTC.

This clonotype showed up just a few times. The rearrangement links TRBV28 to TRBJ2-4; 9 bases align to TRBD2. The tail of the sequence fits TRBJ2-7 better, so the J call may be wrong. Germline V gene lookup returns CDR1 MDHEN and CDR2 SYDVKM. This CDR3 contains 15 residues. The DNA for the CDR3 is TGTGCCAGCAGTTCCCATCGAGCGGGAGGTGACGAGCAGTACTTC. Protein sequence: CASSSHRAGGDEQYF.

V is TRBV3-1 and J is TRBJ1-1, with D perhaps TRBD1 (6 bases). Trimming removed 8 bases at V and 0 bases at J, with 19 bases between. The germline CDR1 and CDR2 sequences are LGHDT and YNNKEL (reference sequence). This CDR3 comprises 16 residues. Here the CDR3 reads CASAKYPGAMNTEAFF. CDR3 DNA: TGTGCCAGCGCAAAATACCCAGGGGCCATGAACACTGAAGCTTTCTTT.

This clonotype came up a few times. The CDR3 sequence: CASSLGWGLAAGTDTQYF. Written as DNA, the CDR3 is TGTGCCAGCAGTTTAGGTTGGGGACTAGCGGCCGGCACAGATACGCAGTATTTT. The J gene is TRBJ2-3, the V gene TRBV12-3 or TRBV12-4; 11 positions agree with TRBD2. This CDR3 has 18 residues. The V gene end was trimmed by 1 base and the J gene end by 1 base; junction bases not matched to a gene: 7.

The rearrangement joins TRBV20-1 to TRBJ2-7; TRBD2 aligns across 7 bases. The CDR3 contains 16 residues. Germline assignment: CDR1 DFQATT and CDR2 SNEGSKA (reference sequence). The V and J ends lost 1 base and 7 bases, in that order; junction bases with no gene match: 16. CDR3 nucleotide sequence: TGCAGTGCTAGAGCGGGGGGTGAACTATGGTACAATGAGCAGTACTTC. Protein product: CSARAGGELWYNEQYF.

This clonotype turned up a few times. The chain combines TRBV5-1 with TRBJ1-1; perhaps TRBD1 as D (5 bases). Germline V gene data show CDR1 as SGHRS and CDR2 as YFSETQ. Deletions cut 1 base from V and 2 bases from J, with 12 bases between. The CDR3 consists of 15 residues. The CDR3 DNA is TGCGCCAGCAGCTTGACCACAGGTACTAACACTGAAGCTTTCTTT. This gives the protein CASSLTTGTNTEAFF.